This T cell receptor (beta chain) was found in a study of control samples from healthy donors and cancer patients. Trimming removed 7 bases at V and 8 bases at J, with 23 bases between. The CDR3 spans 15 residues. Germline assignment: CDR1 MDHEN and CDR2 SYDVKM. TCRdb's table, derived via immunoSEQ multiplex PCR, lists solely in-frame clones and lacks some. The table records fewer than 200,000 clones, 80% to 90% of them present only once. This clone has only one observation. The clonotype comes from a young woman in good health. This chain links TRBV28 with TRBJ1-1; a weak D match, TRBD1 (6 bases). Sequences were obtained from blood. The DNA of the CDR3 is TGTGCCAGCACCCCTGGGGGGGCCCTTGATTCGGAAGCTTTCTTT. This sequence encodes CASTPGGALDSEAFF. The entire variable domain, with the rest obtained from reference TRBV28 and TRBJ1-1, is as follows: DVKVTQSSRYLVKRTGEKVFLECVQDMDHENMFWYRQDPGLGLRLIYFSYDVKMKEKGDIPEGYSVSREKKERFSLILESASTNQTSMYLCASTPGGALDSEAFFGQGTRLTVV.